The subject of this entry is one T cell receptor (beta chain). Sequencing used immunoSEQ multiplex PCR; TCRdb keeps in-frame clones, though not all of them. The sample shows approximately 100,000 clones, about 90% of them seen only once. This CDR3 region has 12 residues. The V end lost 6 bases, the J end lost 2 bases, and 5 bases lay between the germline ends. From germline, CDR1 is MNHEY and CDR2 SVGAGI. This entry comes from a study of T cell changes during pregnancy in multiple sclerosis. This clonotype was obtained from a female donor with multiple sclerosis, enrolled in a pregnancy study. The material sequenced was peripheral blood, taken after pregnancy. The V and J genes are TRBV6-5 and TRBJ2-1; no reliable D call. CDR3 nucleotides: TGTGCCAGCAGGGGCACCTACAATGAGCAGTTCTTC. Translation: CASRGTYNEQFF.